These 6 T cell receptor beta chains came from one sample sequenced in a study of T cell responses to AZD1222 COVID-19 vaccine. Clones were read by immunoSEQ multiplex PCR, and TCRdb kept only the in-frame ones, dropping some. The table includes about 100,000 clones, around nine tenths detected once. The specimen was peripheral blood, collected on day 0 of AZD1222 vaccination. Receptors were obtained from an adult in good health.

V is TRBV6-4 and J is TRBJ2-1; 12 bases agree with TRBD2. The CDR3 contains 18 residues. After removal of 2 bases from V and 4 bases from J, the junction contained 9 bases not matched to a gene. The germline V gene encodes CDR1 MRHNA and CDR2 SNTAGT. CDR3 amino acids: CASSDPSGRAGVYNEQFF. CDR3 DNA: TGTGCCAGCAGTGACCCTAGCGGGAGGGCCGGAGTGTACAATGAGCAGTTCTTC.

The gene calls are TRBV24-1 and TRBJ2-5; D is perhaps TRBD1 (5 bases). Germline values: CDR1 KGHDR, CDR2 SFDVKD. The CDR3 totals 15 residues. V lost 2 bases and J lost 3, with 12 bases in between. The CDR3 DNA follows: TGTGCCACCAGTGATTGGGGCAGAGAAGAAGAGACCCAGTACTTC. Amino acid sequence: CATSDWGREEETQYF.

This sequence joins TRBV15 and TRBJ2-7; no clear D. The germline gives CDR1 LNHNV, CDR2 YYDKDF (reference sequence). V gave up 1 base and J gave up 1 base, with 5 bases separating them. The CDR3 loop spans 13 amino acids. Here the CDR3 DNA reads TGTGCCACCAGCAGAGGGGAATCCTACGAGCAGTACTTC. This encodes CATSRGESYEQYF.

This chain uses TRBV5-1 with TRBJ1-6; weak D call: TRBD1 (6 bases). The germline CDR1 and CDR2 sequences are SGHRS and YFSETQ. This CDR3 region has 14 residues. V was cut by 1 base and J by 9 bases, with 11 bases left in between. The DNA of the CDR3 is TGCGCCAGCAGCTTGACAGGGCCGAGTTCACCCCTCCACTTT. It is translated as CASSLTGPSSPLHF.

The chain couples TRBV2 to TRBJ2-5; the D gene could be TRBD1 or TRBD2 (6 bases each). Germline CDR1 reads SNHLY; CDR2 reads FYNNEI. This CDR3 has 13 amino acids. V was trimmed by 3 bases and J by 4 bases, leaving 9 bases between them. The DNA for the CDR3 is TGTGCCAGCAGTGATCGGGGGCTAGAGACCCAGTACTTC. As protein: CASSDRGLETQYF.

The chain combines TRBV9 with TRBJ2-3; the match to TRBD2 covers 7 bases. Germline V gene sequence: CDR1 SGDLS, CDR2 YYNGEE. The CDR3 has 14 amino acids. V lost 0 bases to trimming and J lost 4 bases; unmatched junction nucleotides: 2. The CDR3 sequence: CASSVAAGADTQYF. DNA of the CDR3: TGTGCCAGCAGCGTAGCGGCGGGGGCAGATACGCAGTATTTT.